These 13 T cell receptor beta chains were all obtained from the same sample, sequenced in a study of Ad26.COV2.S vaccination and SARS-CoV-2 variants. The sample's treatment: about 20 received Ad26.COV2.S at low or high dose, single or two shots; a few received placebo; per-sample allocation not given. Samples came from day 63 after the first vaccine or placebo injection. Generated by immunoSEQ multiplex PCR, the TCRdb table keeps only in-frame clones and is missing some. The sample records fewer than 800,000 clones, around 90% being singletons. The sequenced sample was peripheral blood, obtained in a trial of Ad26.COV2.S vaccine versus placebo. The receptor source for this set is a person aged 18-65 years who received the Ad26.COV2.S COVID-19 vaccine or a placebo.

This rearrangement joins TRBV9 to TRBJ2-3; a possible D gene is TRBD1 (6 bases). The ends were cut back, 4 bases at V and 0 bases at J, with 6 bases in the middle. This CDR3 is built from 13 residues. CDR1 is SGDLS and CDR2 is YYNGEE in the germline V gene. Here the CDR3 DNA reads TGTGCCAGCAGCAGGGGGAGCACAGATACGCAGTATTTT. Its translation: CASSRGSTDTQYF.

The chain joins TRBV7-2 to TRBJ2-6, with no clear D. The germline CDR1 and CDR2 sequences are SGHTA and FQGNSA. CDR3 size: 15 residues. Trimming pared 2 bases from V and 2 bases from J, leaving 7 bases between. The CDR3 region is CASSLRETGANVLTF. CDR3 nucleotide sequence: TGTGCCAGCAGCTTACGAGAAACTGGGGCCAACGTCCTGACTTTC.

The table lists this clone with a few counts. The chain has TRBV30 and TRBJ1-1; perhaps TRBD1 as D (5 bases). This CDR3 region has 14 residues. Germline CDR1 reads GTSNPN; CDR2 reads SVGIG (reference sequence). V was cut by 2 bases and J by 3 bases, with 13 bases left in between. This chain's CDR3 is CAWSTSGTYTEAFF. As DNA, the CDR3 is TGTGCCTGGAGTACCTCCGGGACCTACACTGAAGCTTTCTTT.

The chain couples TRBV19 to TRBJ2-7; TRBD1 might be the D (5 bases). This CDR3 has 11 amino acids. Germline CDR1 is LNHDA and CDR2 is SQIVND (reference sequence). V shed 11 bases and J shed 1 base, with 9 bases lying between them. Here the CDR3 reads CAAGNSYEQYF. DNA of the CDR3: TGTGCCGCAGGGAATTCCTACGAGCAGTACTTC.

This chain connects TRBV19 to TRBJ1-1, with 10 positions matching TRBD1. J lost 11 bases, V lost 3 bases, and 12 bases had no gene match. CDR1 is LNHDA, CDR2 SQIVND, per germline (reference sequence). CDR3 length equals 15 residues. The CDR3 region is CASSIGTGVSGAAFF. CDR3 in DNA: TGTGCCAGTAGTATCGGGACAGGGGTTTCCGGAGCGGCTTTCTTT.

V usage is TRBV27 and J usage is TRBJ1-1; unclear D gene. The CDR3 runs 14 residues. V was shortened by 5 bases and J by 3 bases, with 13 bases between the two germline ends. Looked up from germline, CDR1 is MNHEY and CDR2 is SMNVEV (reference sequence). CDR3 bases: TGTGCCAGCAGTCCCCACCGGGCGTACACTGAAGCTTTCTTT. Translated, it gives CASSPHRAYTEAFF.

The V call is TRBV30, the J call TRBJ1-2; D is ambiguous. Germline V lookup: CDR1 GTSNPN, CDR2 SVGIG (reference sequence). V was pared by 6 bases and J by 4 bases, with 9 bases between. This CDR3 is 11 amino acids long. The CDR3 DNA is TGTGCCTGCTATGGCCCCTATGGCTACACCTTC. Its translation: CACYGPYGYTF.

The chain has TRBV9 and TRBJ2-5; D unresolved. The CDR3 length is 15 residues. The ends were cut back, 3 bases at V and 4 bases at J, with 16 bases in the middle. From germline, CDR1 is SGDLS and CDR2 YYNGEE. This CDR3 is CASSAVGSVPETQYF. Written as DNA, the CDR3 is TGTGCCAGCAGCGCAGTGGGTAGTGTGCCAGAGACCCAGTACTTC.

The genes are TRBV23-1 and TRBJ2-7; 8 positions match TRBD2. TRBV23-1 counts as an open reading frame of uncertain function. The CDR3 has 15 amino acids. With V trimmed by 0 bases and J by 5 bases, 6 bases remained unmatched. CDR3 sequence: CASSQSRREAHEQYF. The CDR3 DNA is TGCGCCAGCAGTCAATCGAGGCGGGAGGCCCACGAGCAGTACTTC.

CDR3 nucleotides: TGTGCCAGCAGCTTAACCGGGCGGGCAGATACGCAGTATTTT. Translating gives CASSLTGRADTQYF. The chain is built from TRBV7-8 and TRBJ2-3; a possible D gene is TRBD2 (5 bases). Trimming shortened V by 2 bases and J by 4 bases, and 10 bases separated the two germline ends. This CDR3 has 14 residues. Germline V gene data show CDR1 as SGHVS and CDR2 as FQNEAQ.

This clone was detected once. The J gene is TRBJ1-2, the V gene TRBV10-1, with D possibly matching TRBD1 (6 bases). The V gene lost 2 bases and the J gene lost 14 bases, with 18 bases spanning the gap. CDR1 WNHNN and CDR2 SYGVQD come from the germline V gene (reference sequence). This CDR3 spans 13 amino acids. The CDR3 sequence is CASSEAQSGTRTF. The CDR3 nucleotides are TGCGCCAGCAGTGAGGCCCAATCCGGGACACGGACCTTC.

As regards this clone: This sample includes further DNA sequences coding for the same CDR3. The DNA of the CDR3 is TGTGCCAGCTCACCACCTACGACCTACGAGCAGTACTTC. Translated, it gives CASSPPTTYEQYF. The chain couples TRBV18 to TRBJ2-7; D is ambiguous. Germline-derived CDR1 and CDR2 are KGHSH and LQKENI. This CDR3 has 13 residues. The V and J ends lost 0 bases and 2 bases respectively, with 5 bases between them.

This clone is a singleton in its sample. This chain links TRBV6-5 with TRBJ2-7, with D perhaps matching TRBD1 (6 bases). Germline V CDR1 and CDR2: MNHEY, SVGAGI. This CDR3 is 15 amino acids long. Between the trimmed V and J ends, which lost 0 bases and 4 bases, there was a span of 13 bases. The CDR3 reads CASSYSRSGAYEQYF. The CDR3 coding sequence is TGTGCCAGCAGTTACTCGAGGTCAGGGGCTTACGAGCAGTACTTC.